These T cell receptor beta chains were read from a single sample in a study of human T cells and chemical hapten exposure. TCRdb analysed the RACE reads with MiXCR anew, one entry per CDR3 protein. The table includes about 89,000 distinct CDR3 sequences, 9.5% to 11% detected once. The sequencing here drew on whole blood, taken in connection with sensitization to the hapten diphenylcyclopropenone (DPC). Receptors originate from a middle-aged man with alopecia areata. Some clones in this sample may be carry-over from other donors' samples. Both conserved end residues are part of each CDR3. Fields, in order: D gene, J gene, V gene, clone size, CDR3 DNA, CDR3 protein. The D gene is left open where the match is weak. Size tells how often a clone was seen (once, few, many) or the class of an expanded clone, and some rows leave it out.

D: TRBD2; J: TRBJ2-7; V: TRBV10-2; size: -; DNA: TGCGCCAGCAGTGGCAGGACTAGCGGGAGCTACGAGCAGTACTTC; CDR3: CASSGRTSGSYEQYF
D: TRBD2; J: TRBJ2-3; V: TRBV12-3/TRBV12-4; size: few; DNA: TGTGCCAGCAGTTTTCGCGGGAGGGCCAGAACAGATACGCAGTATTTT; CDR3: CASSFRGRARTDTQYF
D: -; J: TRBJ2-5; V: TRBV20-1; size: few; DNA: TGCAGTGCTAGGCCCACACTAGACCGGGGAGAGACCCAGTACTTC; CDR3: CSARPTLDRGETQYF
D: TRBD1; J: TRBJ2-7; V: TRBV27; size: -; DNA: TGTGCCTCCGGGTCGCAGGGGGATCCGGGAGAGCAGTACTTC; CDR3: CASGSQGDPGEQYF
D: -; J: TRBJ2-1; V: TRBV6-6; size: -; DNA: TGTGCCAGCAGTCGGGGAGTTGGGGGGATAAGCTCCTACAATGAGCAGTTCTTC; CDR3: CASSRGVGGISSYNEQFF
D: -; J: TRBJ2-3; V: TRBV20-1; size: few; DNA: TGCAGTGCCGGTACCGGGGCTAGCACAGATACGCAGTATTTT; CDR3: CSAGTGASTDTQYF
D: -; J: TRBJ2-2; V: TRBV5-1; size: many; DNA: TGCGCCAGCAGCGCCTTGTCTGCGGGCCGAAACACCGGGGAGCTGTTTTTT; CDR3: CASSALSAGRNTGELFF
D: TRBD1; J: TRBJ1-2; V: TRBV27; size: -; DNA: TGTGCCAGCAAGGGGGGACAGGGTTCCTATGGCTACACCTTC; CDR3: CASKGGQGSYGYTF
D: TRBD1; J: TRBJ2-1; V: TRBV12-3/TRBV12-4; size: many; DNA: TGTGCCAGCAGCCGTAACGTGGGGACAGGTGAGCAGTTCTTC; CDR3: CASSRNVGTGEQFF
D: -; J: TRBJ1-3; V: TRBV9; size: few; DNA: TGTGCCAGCAGTCCGACAGGAGGCTCTGGAAACACCATATATTTT; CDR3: CASSPTGGSGNTIYF
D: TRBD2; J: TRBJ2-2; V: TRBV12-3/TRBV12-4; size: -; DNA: TGTGCCAGCAGTGTCACTAGCGGGATGAACGCCGGGGAGCTGTTTTTT; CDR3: CASSVTSGMNAGELFF
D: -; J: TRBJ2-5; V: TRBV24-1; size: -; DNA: TGTGCCACCAGTGAACCGCTACAAGAGACCCAGTACTTC; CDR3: CATSEPLQETQYF
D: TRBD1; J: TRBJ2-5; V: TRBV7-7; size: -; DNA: TGTGCTAGCAGCTTAAGGGACAGCCAAGAGACCCAGTACTTC; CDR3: CASSLRDSQETQYF
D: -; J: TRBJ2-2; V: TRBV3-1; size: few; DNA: TGTGCCAGCAGCCAAAGCACGAACACCGGGGAGCTGTTTTTT; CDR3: CASSQSTNTGELFF
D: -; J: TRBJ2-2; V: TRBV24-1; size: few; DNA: TGTGCCACCGGGTCGAACACCGGGGAGCTGTTTTTT; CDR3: CATGSNTGELFF
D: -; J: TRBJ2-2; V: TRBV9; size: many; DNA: TGTGCCAGCAGCCCCCCTAAGAGTACGAGCACCGGGGAGCTGTTTTTT; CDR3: CASSPPKSTSTGELFF
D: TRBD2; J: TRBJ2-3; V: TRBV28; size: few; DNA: TGTGCCAGCAGTATGCCGGGACTAGCGGACACAGATACGCAGTATTTT; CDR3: CASSMPGLADTDTQYF
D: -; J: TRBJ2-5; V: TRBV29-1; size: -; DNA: TGCAGCGTTGTTGGGGAGACCCAGTACTTC; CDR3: CSVVGETQYF
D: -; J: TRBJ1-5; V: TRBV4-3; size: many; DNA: TGCGCCAGCAGCCAAGATTCCGGCAGGGAAGGCTTGGCCCAGCATTTT; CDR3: CASSQDSGREGLAQHF
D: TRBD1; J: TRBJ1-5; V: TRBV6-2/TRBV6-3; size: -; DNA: TGTGCCAGCCAGGGGGGACAGTACAATCAGCCCCAGCATTTT; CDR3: CASQGGQYNQPQHF
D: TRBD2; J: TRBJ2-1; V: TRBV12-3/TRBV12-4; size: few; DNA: TGTGCCAGCAGCCCTCCCGGACTAGCGGGAGCTGATGAGCAGTTCTTC; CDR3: CASSPPGLAGADEQFF
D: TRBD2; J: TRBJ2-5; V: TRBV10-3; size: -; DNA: TGTGCCATCAGTGGTAGTAGCGGGACGGCAGAGACCCAGTACTTC; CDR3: CAISGSSGTAETQYF
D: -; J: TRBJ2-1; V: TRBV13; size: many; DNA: TGTGCCAGCAGCTTTCAGGGTGAGCAGTTCTTC; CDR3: CASSFQGEQFF
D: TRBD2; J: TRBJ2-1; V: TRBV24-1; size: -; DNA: TGTGCCACCAGTGATGAATTGCGGGAGGGCAGGAATGAGCAGTTCTTC; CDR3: CATSDELREGRNEQFF
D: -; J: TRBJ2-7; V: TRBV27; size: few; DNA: TGTGCCAGCAGTTTATCGTCCGGCTTAACCTACGAGCAGTACTTC; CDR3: CASSLSSGLTYEQYF
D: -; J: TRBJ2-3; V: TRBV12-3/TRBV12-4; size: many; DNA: TGTGCCAGCAGTTTAAAAGTCCGGGGATCAGGAGATACGCAGTATTTT; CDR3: CASSLKVRGSGDTQYF
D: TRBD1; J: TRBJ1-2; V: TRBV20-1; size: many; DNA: TGCAGTGCGAGGACAGGGGGAAGTAATGGCTACACCTTC; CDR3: CSARTGGSNGYTF
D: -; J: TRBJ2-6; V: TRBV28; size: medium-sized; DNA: TGTGCCAGCAGTGCAGGGACACCGTACGGGGCCAACGTCCTGACTTTC; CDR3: CASSAGTPYGANVLTF
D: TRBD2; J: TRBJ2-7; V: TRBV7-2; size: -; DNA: TGTGCCAGCAGCTTAGTGTCTAGTTTTAGCGGGGCGGGATCCTACGAGCAGTACTTC; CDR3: CASSLVSSFSGAGSYEQYF
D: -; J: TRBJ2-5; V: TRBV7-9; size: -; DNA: TGTGCCAGCAGCTTAAGCGACGGGGCGGGGGAGACCCAGTACTTC; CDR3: CASSLSDGAGETQYF
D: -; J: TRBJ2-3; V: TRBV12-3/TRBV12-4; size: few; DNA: TGTGCCAGCAAAATATCTACGTCAGGGGTGGATACGCAGTATTTT; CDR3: CASKISTSGVDTQYF
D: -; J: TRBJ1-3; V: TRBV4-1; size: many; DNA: TGCGCCAGCAGCCAAGGTGCTGGAAACACCATATATTTT; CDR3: CASSQGAGNTIYF
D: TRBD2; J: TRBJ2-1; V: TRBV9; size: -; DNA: TGTGCCAGCACCCCTAGACTAGCGGGAGGAAATGAGCAGTTCTTC; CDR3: CASTPRLAGGNEQFF
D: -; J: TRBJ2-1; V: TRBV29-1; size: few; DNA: TGCAGCGTTGGGAAGACCACTTACAATGAGCAGTTCTTC; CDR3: CSVGKTTYNEQFF
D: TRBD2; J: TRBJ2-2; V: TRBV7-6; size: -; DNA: TGTGCCAGCAGCCAGGGACTAGCAGACACCGGGGAGCTGTTTTTT; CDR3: CASSQGLADTGELFF
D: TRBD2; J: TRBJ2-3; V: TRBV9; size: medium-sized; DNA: TGTGCCAGCAGCGTAAGCGGGGAGGTGCCAGATACGCAGTATTTT; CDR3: CASSVSGEVPDTQYF
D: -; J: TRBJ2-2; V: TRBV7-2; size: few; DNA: TGTGCCAGCAGGCTGTATCTTGAATTGAACACCGGGGAGCTGTTTTTT; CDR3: CASRLYLELNTGELFF
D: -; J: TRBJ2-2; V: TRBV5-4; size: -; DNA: TGTGCCAGCAGCCAGGACAGTCGCTTCACCGGGGAGCTGTTTTTT; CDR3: CASSQDSRFTGELFF
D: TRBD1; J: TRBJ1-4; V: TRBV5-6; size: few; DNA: TGTGCCAGCAGCAGGACAGGGGCGACAGCTAATGAAAAACTGTTTTTT; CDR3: CASSRTGATANEKLFF